What follows describes a single T cell receptor beta chain. This entry comes from a study of blood T cell repertoires in COVID-19. Study-wide context: Nucleic acid was either cDNA or gDNA, and it came from T cells, B-cell-depleted T cells, or PBMCs.

V was clipped by 8 bases and J by 5 bases, with 9 bases between them. CDR3 size: 12 residues. In the source study's methods: Nucleated cell number was recorded as an estimate derived from reference gene primer amplification. Clones were sequenced by immunoSEQ multiplex PCR, and TCRdb holds only the in-frame ones, with some missing. That table furnishes V, J and clone size, whereas the DNA furnished D and trimming. The sample lists a few hundred thousand clones; 87% were seen once. This sequence was found in a woman aged 30 to 39 who had recovered from COVID-19. Input material: PBMCs or T cells enriched from blood (not recorded which). V gene TRBV12-3 or TRBV12-4 combines with J gene TRBJ2-2; possible D gene TRBD1, 6 bases. CDR3 loop: CASSGDTGELFF. For the CDR3, the DNA is TGTGCCAGCTCAGGGGATACCGGGGAGCTGTTTTTT.